The 12 T cell receptor beta chains reported below all come from one sample, sequenced in a study of molecular identifiers for immune sequencing clone quantification. Each CDR3 protein is one row after TCRdb ran MiXCR on the PCR reads. The table shows 400,000 to 600,000 distinct CDR3 sequences, with 25% occurring only once. The sample consisted of naive CD8+ T cells from blood, with Jurkat cell RNA spiked in. Noted subset: FACS-sorted CD8+CD4-CCR7+CD45RA+ naive T cells. The receptors stem from a human donor in good health. Some libraries in this study had Jurkat cell RNA spiked in.

The rearrangement uses TRBV9 and TRBJ2-7; D may be TRBD2 (6 bases). Trimming pared 3 bases from V and 0 bases from J, leaving 13 bases between. CDR3 length equals 15 residues. Germline V gives CDR1 SGDLS, CDR2 YYNGEE. The CDR3 reads CASSAVGGFSYEQYF. For the CDR3, the DNA is TGTGCCAGCAGCGCGGTAGGAGGGTTCTCCTACGAGCAGTACTTC.

This clonotype was seen a few times. The chain employs TRBV5-6 and TRBJ2-7; D ambiguous. The V end was cut by 3 bases, the J end by 1 base, with 14 bases between. This CDR3 is built from 15 residues. Germline values: CDR1 SGHDT, CDR2 YYEEEE. CDR3 sequence (DNA): TGTGCCAGCAGCTCCGCTTTCGGGTCTTCCTACGAGCAGTACTTC. Translating it yields CASSSAFGSSYEQYF.

This clonotype was detected many times. The genes are TRBV7-2 and TRBJ2-3; 12 positions match TRBD2. The CDR3 spans 15 residues. Germline CDR1 reads SGHTA; CDR2 reads FQGNSA. With 5 bases clipped from V and 6 bases from J, the junction kept 6 bases outside the gene matches. In nucleotides, the CDR3 is TGTGCCAGCAGCACTTGGACTAGCGGGAAGGATACGCAGTATTTT. Translated, it gives CASSTWTSGKDTQYF.

The genes are TRBV9 and TRBJ1-1; maybe TRBD1 (6 bases). Germline V lookup: CDR1 SGDLS, CDR2 YYNGEE. The CDR3 consists of 16 residues. Deletions cut 3 bases from V and 1 base from J, with 16 bases between. Here the CDR3 DNA reads TGTGCCAGCAGCGCCGGGGCCGGGACACAGAACACTGAAGCTTTCTTT. Protein product: CASSAGAGTQNTEAFF.

The chain combines TRBV6-5 with TRBJ2-1, with 7 nucleotides matching TRBD2. This CDR3 region has 13 residues. The ends lost 8 bases at V and 5 bases at J; junction bases unmatched: 6. Germline CDR1 MNHEY, CDR2 SVGAGI. The CDR3 DNA is TGTGCCAGCGGTAGCGGGCTAGACAATGAGCAGTTCTTC. It is translated as CASGSGLDNEQFF.

In its sample, this clonotype was seen a few times. The gene calls are TRBV27 and TRBJ1-5, with D possibly matching TRBD1 (6 bases). This CDR3 spans 14 amino acids. Per the germline V gene, CDR1 is MNHEY and CDR2 is SMNVEV (reference sequence). V lost 6 bases and J 4 bases, leaving 13 bases between the germline ends. The CDR3 bases are TGTGCCAGCAGCCCACCAGGGGAAAATCAGCCCCAGCATTTT. Protein: CASSPPGENQPQHF.

In the case of this clonotype: Since a much larger clone is just one base distant, this may be a read error. The V gene is TRBV14, the J gene TRBJ1-2, with a tentative D call TRBD1 (6 bases). The CDR3 sequence is 13 residues long. Germline lookup yields CDR1 SGHDN and CDR2 FVKESK. CDR3 coding DNA: TGTGCCAGCAGCCACTGGACAGATTATGGCTACGCCTTC. Translating gives CASSHWTDYGYAF.

V and J are TRBV24-1 and TRBJ2-7, with unresolved D. The germline V gene has CDR1 KGHDR and CDR2 SFDVKD. This CDR3 has 16 amino acids. Trimming removed 0 bases from V and 2 bases from J, with 13 bases in between. The CDR3 region has the DNA TGTGCCACCAGTGATTTGATGGGTTCGGGTACCTACGAGCAGTACTTC. Protein sequence: CATSDLMGSGTYEQYF.

The chain carries TRBV7-6 and TRBJ1-4; D unresolved. The germline V and J ends were trimmed by 9 bases and 3 bases, with 17 bases remaining between them. There are 15 residues in the CDR3. CDR1 SGHVS and CDR2 FNYEAQ come from the germline V gene. CDR3 bases: TGTGCCAGTTCACTTACCTGGGAGGCTAATGAAAAACTGTTTTTT. It is translated as CASSLTWEANEKLFF.

This clonotype was detected a few times. The gene calls are TRBV30 and TRBJ2-1, with D perhaps given as TRBD1 or TRBD2 (5 bases each). Per the germline V gene, CDR1 is GTSNPN and CDR2 is SVGIG (reference sequence). The CDR3 runs 12 residues. V was shortened by 0 bases and J by 7 bases, with 7 bases between the two germline ends. The CDR3 sequence: CAWSVGANEQFF. In DNA form, the CDR3 reads TGTGCCTGGAGTGTCGGGGCTAATGAGCAGTTCTTC.

In regard to this clonotype: Its ends do not fully match the called genes, so a read error is possible. The chain combines TRBV19 with TRBJ2-1, with 11 bases identical to TRBD2. Germline V CDR1 and CDR2: LNHDA, SQIVND (reference sequence). There are 14 residues in the CDR3. As DNA, the CDR3 is TGTGCCAGTAAGGGACTAGCGGCCTACAATGAGCAGCTCTTC. Translating gives CASKGLAAYNEQLF.

This clonotype was observed at least ten times. V usage is TRBV7-2 and J usage is TRBJ1-5; unclear D gene. The length of the CDR3 is 14 residues. Trimming cost V 3 bases and J 5 bases, with 11 bases left between them. In germline, CDR1 is SGHTA, CDR2 FQGNSA. This CDR3 reads CASSFSPMDQPQHF. The CDR3 coding sequence is TGTGCCAGCAGCTTCAGCCCCATGGATCAGCCCCAGCATTTT.